Presented here are 2 T cell receptor beta chains from one specimen sequenced in a study of cytomegalovirus exposure and HLA in healthy donors. PCR was performed using 60 Vbeta and 13 Jbeta primers. This table comes from immunoSEQ multiplex PCR, and its TCRdb copy is limited to in-frame clones, with some not included. Of roughly 140,000 clones listed, 70% to 80% are singletons. Material for sequencing was PBMCs. The receptor set was obtained from a man aged 18 to 30 in good health and CMV-seronegative.

The chain recombines TRBV7-9 with TRBJ2-7; D is possibly TRBD2 (5 bases). Trimming took 10 bases from V and 7 from J, leaving 11 bases between them. CDR1 SEHNR and CDR2 FQNEAQ come from the germline V gene (reference sequence). This CDR3 region has 10 residues. The CDR3 is CAIGEGEQYF. CDR3 bases: TGTGCCATCGGGGAAGGAGAGCAGTACTTC.

This clone has just one count. The chain couples TRBV6-5 to TRBJ2-3; 10 bases are shared with TRBD2. V lost 0 bases to trimming and J lost 4 bases; unmatched junction nucleotides: 4. Germline assignment: CDR1 MNHEY and CDR2 SVGAGI. The CDR3 runs 16 residues. This CDR3 is CASSYSPGTSADTQYF. The CDR3, as DNA: TGTGCCAGCAGTTACTCTCCCGGGACTAGCGCAGATACGCAGTATTTT.